This T cell receptor beta chain was sequenced in a study of blood T cell repertoires in COVID-19. V was clipped by 2 bases and J by 4 bases, with 18 bases between them. The CDR3 has 18 residues. CDR1 and CDR2 from the germline V gene are SGHTA and FQGNSA. Profiled with immunoSEQ multiplex PCR; TCRdb holds only in-frame clones, not every one. Seen here are fewer than 250,000 clones, about 83% observed once, and the top ten hold about 3.3%. This receptor was identified in a woman between 25 and 40 years old who had been exposed to COVID-19. Sequenced input: PBMCs or T cells enriched from blood (not recorded which). The chain couples TRBV7-2 to TRBJ2-6; possible D gene TRBD2, 6 bases. For the CDR3, the DNA is TGTGCCAGCAGCTTATTGGGTACGGGGGTTGGCGGGGCCAACGTCCTGACTTTC. It translates to CASSLLGTGVGGANVLTF.